The source of this T cell receptor (beta chain) is a study of blood T cell repertoires in COVID-19. Study-level background: Some COVID-19 samples were acute and others convalescent; all came from the United States, Italy and Spain.

In the authors' workflow: Amplified reference gene primers provided the basis for estimating nucleated cell counts. Data came from immunoSEQ multiplex PCR; TCRdb stores just in-frame clones and leaves some out. V, J and clone size were drawn from that table, and D and trimming were deduced from the DNA. The sample holds roughly 190,000 clones, 65% to 80% seen once. The germline CDR1 and CDR2 sequences are SEHNR and FQNEAQ (reference sequence). The V gene end was trimmed by 11 bases and the J gene end by 6 bases; junction bases not matched to a gene: 14. The CDR3 covers 16 residues. This sequence was found in a woman aged 45-65 years with acute or convalescent COVID-19. The chain recombines TRBV7-9 with TRBJ2-3; 13 bases are shared with TRBD2. Sequences were obtained from peripheral blood. The CDR3 spells CASSPRTSGRGDTQYF. CDR3 DNA sequence: TGTGCCTCTTCTCCCAGGACTAGCGGGAGAGGGGATACGCAGTATTTT.